These T cell receptor beta chains were read from a single sample in a study of control samples from healthy donors and cancer patients. Method: immunoSEQ multiplex PCR; TCRdb's copy keeps in-frame clones and lacks some. The table shows over 65,000 clones, with 85% to 95% occurring only once. The sample comprised blood. These receptors originate from a middle-aged woman in good health. Each CDR3 is given with its conserved first and last residue. The D gene is left open where the match is weak.

- TRBJ2-7 TRBV29-1 TGCAGCGTTGTACCGCTAGGCCACTCCTACGAGCAGTACTTC CSVVPLGHSYEQYF
- TRBJ2-7 TRBV12-3/TRBV12-4 TGTGCCAGCACAGGTCTCCTGGGCGAGCAGTACTTC CASTGLLGEQYF
- TRBJ1-1 TRBV14 TGTGCCAGCAGCCAAGGGGACCGCTGGAACACTGAAGCTTTCTTT CASSQGDRWNTEAFF
- TRBJ1-1 TRBV6-5 TGTGCCAGCAGGCCCTCGGCAGGGGCGAACACTGAAGCTTTCTTT CASRPSAGANTEAFF
- TRBJ1-5 TRBV19 TGTGCCAGTACCCAGTCAGGGAGAGGCAATCAGCCCCAGCATTTT CASTQSGRGNQPQHF
- TRBJ1-1 TRBV29-1 TGCAGCTCTGGGCCGTTGGGGGACACTGAAGCTTTCTTT CSSGPLGDTEAFF
- TRBJ2-3 TRBV9 TGTGCCAGCAGCGTAGGGGTCGGTTTCACGGATACGCAGTATTTT CASSVGVGFTDTQYF
TRBD1 TRBJ1-4 TRBV6-5 TGTGCCAGCAGGGGACAGGGGGCGGGGGTTACATCGGGCTTT CASRGQGAGVTSGF
- TRBJ2-2 TRBV19 TGTGCCAGTAGTATGGGGTACACCAACACCGGGGAGCTGTTTTTT CASSMGYTNTGELFF
TRBD1 TRBJ2-1 TRBV10-1 TGCGCCAGCAGTGGATACAGGGGAAATGAGCAGTTCTTC CASSGYRGNEQFF
- TRBJ1-1 TRBV5-8 TGTGCCAGCAGGTTCGGAGGGGCAATCTTGAACACTGAAGCTTTCTTT CASRFGGAILNTEAFF
- TRBJ2-2 TRBV24-1 TGTGCCACCAGTGATTCCGCCCAGTCCGGGGAGCTGTTTTTT CATSDSAQSGELFF
- TRBJ1-6 TRBV7-2 TGTGCCAGCAAACCGGCGAGCTCCTATAATTCACCCCTCCACTTT CASKPASSYNSPLHF
- TRBJ1-2 TRBV28 TGTGCCAGCAGCTTACGTCAATATGGCTACACCTTC CASSLRQYGYTF
- TRBJ1-1 TRBV4-3 TGCGCCAGCAGCCAAGATCTCGGCAGTACTACCTCTGGCACTGAAGCTTTCTTT CASSQDLGSTTSGTEAFF
- TRBJ2-1 TRBV19 TGTGCCAGTAGCAGAGGTTACCAGCAGTTCTTC CASSRGYQQFF
- TRBJ2-7 TRBV28 TGTGCCAGCAGGAGGGGTGCCCTCTCCTACGAGCAGTACTTC CASRRGALSYEQYF